The clone carrying this T cell receptor (beta chain) was seen a handful of times. Its antigen is not identified. It was one heparinised blood draw, averaging roughly 100 mL, that each donor gave. This CDR3 spans 11 amino acids. V was shortened by 7 bases and J by 10 bases, with 16 bases between the two germline ends. Germline loops: CDR1 DFQATT, CDR2 SNEGSKA (reference sequence). The data derive from a study of beta chain features in type 1 diabetes. Points from the study as a whole: Patients showed naive, central memory and Treg TCRB repertoires that appeared more similar than those of healthy donors. Shortening of TCRB CDR3s, moderate but significant, appeared in all four CD4+ subsets of Type 1 diabetes patients. Sequencing from cDNA could over-represent high-TCR-expressing cells.

cDNA synthesis used the whole RNA isolate, giving expressed TCRB sequences. Assay: immunoSEQ multiplex PCR; the TCRdb copy retains only in-frame clones and omits some. Among about 650,000 clones listed, roughly 12% were seen once. The source material was naive CD4+ T cells from blood. The receptor was derived from a man aged 25-45 years with type 1 diabetes. The rearrangement links TRBV20-1 to TRBJ1-1; D is unresolved. CDR3 loop: CSVRGTTGAFF. The DNA for the CDR3 is TGCAGTGTCCGAGGCACTACGGGAGCTTTCTTT.